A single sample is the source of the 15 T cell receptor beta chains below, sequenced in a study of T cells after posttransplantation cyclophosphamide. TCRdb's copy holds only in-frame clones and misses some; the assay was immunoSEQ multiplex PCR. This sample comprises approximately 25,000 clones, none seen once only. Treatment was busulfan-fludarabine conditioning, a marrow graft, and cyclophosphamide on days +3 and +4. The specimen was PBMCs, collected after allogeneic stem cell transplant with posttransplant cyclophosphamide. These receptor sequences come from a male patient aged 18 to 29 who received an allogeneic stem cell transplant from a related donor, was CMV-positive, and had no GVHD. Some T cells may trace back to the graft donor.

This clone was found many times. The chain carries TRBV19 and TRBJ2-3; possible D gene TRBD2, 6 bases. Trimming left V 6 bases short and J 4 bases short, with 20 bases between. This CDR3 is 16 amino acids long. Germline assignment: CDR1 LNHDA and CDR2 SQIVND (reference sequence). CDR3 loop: CASRGGSLHPSDTQYF. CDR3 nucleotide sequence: TGTGCCAGTAGGGGAGGCTCCCTACACCCATCAGATACGCAGTATTTT.

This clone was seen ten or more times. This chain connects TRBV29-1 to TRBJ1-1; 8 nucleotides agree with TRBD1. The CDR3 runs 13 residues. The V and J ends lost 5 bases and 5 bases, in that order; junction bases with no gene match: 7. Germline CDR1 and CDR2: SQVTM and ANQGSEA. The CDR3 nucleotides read TGCAGCGTTTGCCAGGGGGCGGGAACTGAAGCTTTCTTT. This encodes CSVCQGAGTEAFF.

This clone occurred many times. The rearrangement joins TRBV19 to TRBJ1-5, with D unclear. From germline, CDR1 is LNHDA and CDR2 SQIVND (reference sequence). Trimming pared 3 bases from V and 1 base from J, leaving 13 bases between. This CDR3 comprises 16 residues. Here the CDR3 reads CASSIGPADSNQPQHF. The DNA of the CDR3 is TGTGCCAGTAGTATTGGGCCAGCAGACAGCAATCAGCCCCAGCATTTT. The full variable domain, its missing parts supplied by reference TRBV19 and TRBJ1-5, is DGGITQSPKYLFRKEGQNVTLSCEQNLNHDAMYWYRQDPGQGLRLIYYSQIVNDFQKGDIAEGYSVSREKKESFPLTVTSAQKNPTAFYLCASSIGPADSNQPQHFGDGTRLSIL.

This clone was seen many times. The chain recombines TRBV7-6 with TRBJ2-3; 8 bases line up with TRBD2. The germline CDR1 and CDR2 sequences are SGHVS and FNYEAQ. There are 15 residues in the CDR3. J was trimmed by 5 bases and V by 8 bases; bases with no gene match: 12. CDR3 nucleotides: TGTGCCAGCGTAAAGGTAGCGGGAAAGCAAGATACGCAGTATTTT. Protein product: CASVKVAGKQDTQYF.

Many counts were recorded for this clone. The CDR3 nucleotides are TGTGCCATCAGCGATACAGGGCCCCAGACCCAGTACTTC. Translation: CAISDTGPQTQYF. The chain links TRBV10-3 to TRBJ2-5; maybe TRBD1 (6 bases). Trimming took off 6 bases at V and 6 bases at J, with 14 bases between the two ends. Germline CDR1 reads ENHRY; CDR2 reads SYGVKD. The CDR3 loop spans 13 amino acids.

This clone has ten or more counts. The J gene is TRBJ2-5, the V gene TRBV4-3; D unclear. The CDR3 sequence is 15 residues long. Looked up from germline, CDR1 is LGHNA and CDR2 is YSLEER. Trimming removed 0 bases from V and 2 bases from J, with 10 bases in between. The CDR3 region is CASSQDRSIQETQYF. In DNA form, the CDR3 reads TGCGCCAGCAGCCAAGATAGGAGCATACAAGAGACCCAGTACTTC.

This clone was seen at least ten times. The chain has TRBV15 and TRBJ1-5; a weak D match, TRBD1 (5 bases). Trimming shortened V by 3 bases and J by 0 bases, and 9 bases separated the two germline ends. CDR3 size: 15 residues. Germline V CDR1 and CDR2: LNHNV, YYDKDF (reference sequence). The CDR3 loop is CATSSAGYSNQPQHF. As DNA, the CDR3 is TGTGCCACCAGCAGCGCAGGGTATAGCAATCAGCCCCAGCATTTT. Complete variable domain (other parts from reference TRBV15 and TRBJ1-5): DAMVIQNPRYQVTQFGKPVTLSCSQTLNHNVMYWYQQKSSQAPKLLFHYYDKDFNNEADTPDNFQSRRPNTSFCFLDIRSPGLGDTAMYLCATSSAGYSNQPQHFGDGTRLSIL.

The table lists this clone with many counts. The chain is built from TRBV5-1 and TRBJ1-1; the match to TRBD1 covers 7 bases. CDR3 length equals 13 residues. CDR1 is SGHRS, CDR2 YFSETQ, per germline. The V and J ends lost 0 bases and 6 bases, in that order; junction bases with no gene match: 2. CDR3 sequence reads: CASSLDRGPEAFF. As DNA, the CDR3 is TGCGCCAGCAGCTTGGACAGGGGACCTGAAGCTTTCTTT.

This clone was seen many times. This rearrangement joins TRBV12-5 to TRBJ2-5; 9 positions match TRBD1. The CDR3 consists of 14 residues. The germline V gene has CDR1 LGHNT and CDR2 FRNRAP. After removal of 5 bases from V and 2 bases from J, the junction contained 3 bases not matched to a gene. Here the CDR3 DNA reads TGTGCTAGTGGTCCTGGACAGGGGCAAGAGACCCAGTACTTC. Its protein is CASGPGQGQETQYF. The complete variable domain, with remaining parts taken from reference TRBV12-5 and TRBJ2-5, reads DARVTQTPRHKVTEMGQEVTMRCQPILGHNTVFWYRQTMMQGLELLAYFRNRAPLDDSGMPKDRFSAEMPDATLATLKIQPSEPRDSAVYFCASGPGQGQETQYFGPGTRLLVL.

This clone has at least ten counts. For the CDR3, the DNA is TGTGCCTGGAGTCAGGAGGACGAGCAGTACTTC. It specifies CAWSQEDEQYF. The chain recombines TRBV30 with TRBJ2-7, with D possibly matching TRBD2 (5 bases). V shed 2 bases and J shed 5 bases, with 7 bases lying between them. The CDR3 runs 11 residues. The germline CDR1 and CDR2 sequences are GTSNPN and SVGIG (reference sequence).

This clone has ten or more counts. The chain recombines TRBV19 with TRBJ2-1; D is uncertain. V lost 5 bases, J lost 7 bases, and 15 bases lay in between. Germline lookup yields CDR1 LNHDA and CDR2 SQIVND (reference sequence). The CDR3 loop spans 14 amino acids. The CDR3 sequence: CASSALERPNEQFF. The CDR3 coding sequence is TGTGCCAGTAGTGCCCTAGAGAGGCCAAATGAGCAGTTCTTC.

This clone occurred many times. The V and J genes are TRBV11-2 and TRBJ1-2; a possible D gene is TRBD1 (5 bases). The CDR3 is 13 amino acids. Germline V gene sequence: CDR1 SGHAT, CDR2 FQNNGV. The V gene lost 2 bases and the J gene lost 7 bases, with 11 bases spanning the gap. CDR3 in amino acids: CASSLPMGGGYTF. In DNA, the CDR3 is TGTGCCAGCAGCTTACCCATGGGGGGTGGCTACACCTTC.

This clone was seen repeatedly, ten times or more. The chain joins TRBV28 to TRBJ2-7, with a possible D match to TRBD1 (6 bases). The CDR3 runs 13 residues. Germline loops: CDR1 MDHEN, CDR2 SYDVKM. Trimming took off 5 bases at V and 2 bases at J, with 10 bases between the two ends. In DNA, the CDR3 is TGTGCCAGCAGTCCCAGGGGCGCCTACGAGCAGTACTTC. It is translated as CASSPRGAYEQYF.

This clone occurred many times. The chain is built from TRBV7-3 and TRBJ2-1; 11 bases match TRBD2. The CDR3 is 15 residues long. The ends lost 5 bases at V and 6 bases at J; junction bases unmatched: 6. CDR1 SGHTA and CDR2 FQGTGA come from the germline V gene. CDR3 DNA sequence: TGTGCCAGCAGCCCCGGGACTAGCGGAGTCAATGAGCAGTTCTTC. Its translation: CASSPGTSGVNEQFF.

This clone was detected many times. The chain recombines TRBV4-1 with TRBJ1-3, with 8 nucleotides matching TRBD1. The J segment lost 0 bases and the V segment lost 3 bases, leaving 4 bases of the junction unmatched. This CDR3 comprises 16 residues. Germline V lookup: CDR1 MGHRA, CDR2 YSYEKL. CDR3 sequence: CASSQRTGHSGNTIYF. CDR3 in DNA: TGCGCCAGCAGCCAGCGGACAGGGCACTCTGGAAACACCATATATTTT.